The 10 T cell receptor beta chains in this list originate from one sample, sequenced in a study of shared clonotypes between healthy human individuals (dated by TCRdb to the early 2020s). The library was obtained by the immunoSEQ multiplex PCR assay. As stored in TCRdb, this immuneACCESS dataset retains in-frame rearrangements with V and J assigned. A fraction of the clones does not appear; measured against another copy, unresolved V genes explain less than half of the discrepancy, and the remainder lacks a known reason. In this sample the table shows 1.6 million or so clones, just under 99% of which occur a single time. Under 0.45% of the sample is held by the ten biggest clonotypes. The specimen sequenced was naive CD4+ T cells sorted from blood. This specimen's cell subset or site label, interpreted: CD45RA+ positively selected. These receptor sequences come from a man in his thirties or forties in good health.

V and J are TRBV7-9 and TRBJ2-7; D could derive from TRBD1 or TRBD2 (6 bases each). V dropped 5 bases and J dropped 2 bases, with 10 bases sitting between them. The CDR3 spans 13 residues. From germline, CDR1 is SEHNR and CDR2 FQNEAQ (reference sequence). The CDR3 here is CASSHGGPYEQYF. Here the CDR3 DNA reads TGTGCCAGCAGCCATGGGGGGCCCTACGAGCAGTACTTC.

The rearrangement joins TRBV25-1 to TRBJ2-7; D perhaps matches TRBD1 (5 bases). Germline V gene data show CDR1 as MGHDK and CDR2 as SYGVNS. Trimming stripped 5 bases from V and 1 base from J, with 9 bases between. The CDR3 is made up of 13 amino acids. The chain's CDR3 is CASSSPGSYEQYF. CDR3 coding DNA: TGTGCCAGCAGTAGCCCAGGGTCCTACGAGCAGTACTTC.

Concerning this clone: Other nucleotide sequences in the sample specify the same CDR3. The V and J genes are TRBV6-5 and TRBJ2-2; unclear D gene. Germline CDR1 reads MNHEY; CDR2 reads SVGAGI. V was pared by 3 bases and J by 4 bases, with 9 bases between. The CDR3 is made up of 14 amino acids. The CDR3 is CASSYSDGTGELFF. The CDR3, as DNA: TGTGCCAGCAGTTATTCCGACGGCACCGGGGAGCTGTTTTTT.

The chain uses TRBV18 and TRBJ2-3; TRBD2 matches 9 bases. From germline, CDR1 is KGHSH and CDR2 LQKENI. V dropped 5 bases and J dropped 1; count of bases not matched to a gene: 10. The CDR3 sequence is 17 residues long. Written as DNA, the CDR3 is TGTGCCAGCTCATCGTTGCGGGAGGGCCTCGGCACAGATACGCAGTATTTT. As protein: CASSSLREGLGTDTQYF.

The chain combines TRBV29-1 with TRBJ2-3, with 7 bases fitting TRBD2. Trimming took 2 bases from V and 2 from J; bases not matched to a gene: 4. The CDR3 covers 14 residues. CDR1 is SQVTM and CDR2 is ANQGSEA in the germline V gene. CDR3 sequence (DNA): TGCAGCGTTGAACTTGCGGGAGTCACAGATACGCAGTATTTT. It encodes CSVELAGVTDTQYF.

DNA for the CDR3: TGTGCCAGCGGGACGGGGGAGGAGTACTTC. Its translation is CASGTGEEYF. This chain links TRBV28 with TRBJ2-7, with D maybe TRBD2 (6 bases). The germline V gene encodes CDR1 MDHEN and CDR2 SYDVKM. Trimming shortened V by 8 bases and J by 11 bases, and 13 bases separated the two germline ends. CDR3 length: 10 amino acids.

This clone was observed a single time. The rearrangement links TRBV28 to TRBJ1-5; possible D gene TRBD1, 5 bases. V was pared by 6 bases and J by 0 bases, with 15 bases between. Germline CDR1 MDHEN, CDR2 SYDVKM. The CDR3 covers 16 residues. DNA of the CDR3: TGTGCCAGCAGGTCAATAGACAGCTATAGCAATCAGCCCCAGCATTTT. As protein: CASRSIDSYSNQPQHF.

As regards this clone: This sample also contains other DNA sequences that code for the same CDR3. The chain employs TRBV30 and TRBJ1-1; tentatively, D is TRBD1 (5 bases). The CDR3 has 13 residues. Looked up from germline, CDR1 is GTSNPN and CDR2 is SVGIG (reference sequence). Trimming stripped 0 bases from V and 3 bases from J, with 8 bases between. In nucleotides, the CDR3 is TGTGCCTGGAGTGTACGGGGGGACACTGAAGCTTTCTTT. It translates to CAWSVRGDTEAFF.

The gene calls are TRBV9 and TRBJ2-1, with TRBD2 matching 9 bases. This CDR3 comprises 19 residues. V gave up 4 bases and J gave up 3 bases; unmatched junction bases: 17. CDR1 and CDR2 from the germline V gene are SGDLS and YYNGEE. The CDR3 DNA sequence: TGTGCCAGCAGCTCCCGGGGTAGCGGGAGTGTGGGGGACTACAATGAGCAGTTCTTC. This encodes CASSSRGSGSVGDYNEQFF.

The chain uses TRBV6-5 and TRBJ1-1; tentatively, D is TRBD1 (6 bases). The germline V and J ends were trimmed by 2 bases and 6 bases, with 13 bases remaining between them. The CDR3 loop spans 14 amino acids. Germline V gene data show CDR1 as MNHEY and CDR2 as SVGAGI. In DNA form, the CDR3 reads TGTGCCAGCAGTTACACAAACAGGGTCGCTGAAGCTTTCTTT. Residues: CASSYTNRVAEAFF.